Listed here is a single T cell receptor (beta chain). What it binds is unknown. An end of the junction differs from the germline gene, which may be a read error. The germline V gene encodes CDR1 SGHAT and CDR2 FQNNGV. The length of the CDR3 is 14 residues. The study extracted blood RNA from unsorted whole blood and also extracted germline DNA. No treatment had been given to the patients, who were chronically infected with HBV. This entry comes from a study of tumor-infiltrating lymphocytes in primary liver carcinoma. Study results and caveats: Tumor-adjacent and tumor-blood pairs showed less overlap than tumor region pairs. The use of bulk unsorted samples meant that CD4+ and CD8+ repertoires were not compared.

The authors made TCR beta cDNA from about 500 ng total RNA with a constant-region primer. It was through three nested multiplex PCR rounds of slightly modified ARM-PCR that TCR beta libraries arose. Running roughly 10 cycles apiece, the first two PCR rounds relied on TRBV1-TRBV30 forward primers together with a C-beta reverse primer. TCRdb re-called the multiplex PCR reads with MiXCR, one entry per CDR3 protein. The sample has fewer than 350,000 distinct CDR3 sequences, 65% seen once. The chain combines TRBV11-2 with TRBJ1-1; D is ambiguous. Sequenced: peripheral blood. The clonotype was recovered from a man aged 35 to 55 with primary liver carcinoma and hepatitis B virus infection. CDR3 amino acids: CASGLSITNTEAFF. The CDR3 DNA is TGTGCCAGCGGCTTATCAATTACGAACACTGAAGCCTTCTTT. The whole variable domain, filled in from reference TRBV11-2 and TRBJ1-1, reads EAGVAQSPRYKIIEKRQSVAFWCNPISGHATLYWYQQILGQGPKLLIQFQNNGVVDDSQLPKDRFSAERLKGVDSTLKIQPAKLEDSAVYLCASGLSITNTEAFFGQGTRLTVV.